Given below is one TCR beta chain in context. This clonotype was detected only a few times. Its binding antigen is unknown. Base qualities are missing; no much larger clone stands one base away. Sequencing was carried out with an Illumina NovaSeq 6000. TCRalpha and TCRbeta cDNA libraries were constructed by 5'RACE with constant-segment primers, with sample barcodes and unique molecular identifiers being introduced. RNA was extracted from every sample with Trizol reagent. Library amplification was performed in two PCR steps, and a second sample barcode and Illumina TruSeq adapters were introduced in the second step. The libraries were sequenced on an Illumina NovaSeq using 2 x 150 bp paired-end reads. In the source study's methods: With migec v1.2.7, reads were demultiplexed and then collapsed into UMI-guided consensus sequences. Using mixcr v2.1.11, UMI consensuses were aligned to TRA and TRB V and J templates and then assembled into clonotypes. A clonotype was counted as expanded or contracted only if both edgeR and NoisET called the change significant, with noise models trained on biological replicates. edgeR calls used a false discovery rate-adjusted p below 0.01 and a log2 fold-change threshold of 1. As an exploratory analysis of dynamics, PCA with hierarchical clustering was applied to max-normalized trajectories of the 1000 most abundant clonotypes. The CD4 or CD8 phenotype of responding clones was assigned using the separately sequenced CD4+ and CD8+ repertoires. The public reads were reanalyzed by TCRdb: fastp trimming at Q25, MiXCR alignment, in-frame beta chains only. Every entry covers one CDR3 protein and lists the most common genes and DNA from its rows. These V and J calls derive from TCRdb rather than the authors' analysis. The sample table records about 350,000 distinct CDR3 sequences; more than 20% of these occur just once. Approximately 22% of the sample goes to the ten largest clones.

Ficoll-Paque density gradient centrifugation was used to isolate PBMCs. This sample is drawn from a study of T-cell memory formation after mild COVID-19 (dated by TCRdb to about 2021). Describing the broader study: Most TCR sequence clusters were specific to one of the two donors. T-cell clones expanding and contracting after mild COVID-19 in two donors were tracked by longitudinal TCRalpha and TCRbeta repertoire sequencing. The cohort was made up of two young adult volunteers, one female and one male, who were previously healthy. Summary of the overall study and its limitations: Contracting CD4+ clones appeared mostly in the CM and EM memory subsets, whereas CD8+ clones were enriched in EMRA. The second-wave clones that peaked on day 37 were not confirmed to be SARS-CoV-2 specific. Only two mild cases were covered by the study, and larger cohorts that include severe cases with pre-infection samples were considered necessary. Clones contracting from day 15 to 85 had balanced CD4/CD8 phenotypes, while a second wave expanding from day 15 to 37 was biased towards CD4+. Some responding clones were found in pre-infection memory, which suggests that pre-existing cross-reactive memory T cells took part in the SARS-CoV-2 response.

The CDR3 holds 10 amino acids from the cysteine to the phenylalanine. Only the CDR3 DNA stays, 30 bases, in frame from base 1. Relative to germline, V is missing 3 bases and J is missing 12 bases, with 2 bases of the junction outside any gene match. CDR1 and CDR2, per the germline V gene (reference sequence), are GTSNPN and SVGIG. The rearrangement joined TRBV30 to TRBJ2-1, and 7 junctional nucleotides match TRBD2. The TCR originated in a man younger than 35 who had mild COVID-19 (a few samples of this study predate the infection). The sample titles of this study are shuffled in the database, so cell type and time point are left out; the donor was told from shared clones. The source material was PBMCs or a T cell subset sorted from them (not recorded which). The encoded CDR3 is CAWSSGGQFF. DNA sequence: TGTGCCTGGAGCTCGGGGGGGCAGTTCTTC.